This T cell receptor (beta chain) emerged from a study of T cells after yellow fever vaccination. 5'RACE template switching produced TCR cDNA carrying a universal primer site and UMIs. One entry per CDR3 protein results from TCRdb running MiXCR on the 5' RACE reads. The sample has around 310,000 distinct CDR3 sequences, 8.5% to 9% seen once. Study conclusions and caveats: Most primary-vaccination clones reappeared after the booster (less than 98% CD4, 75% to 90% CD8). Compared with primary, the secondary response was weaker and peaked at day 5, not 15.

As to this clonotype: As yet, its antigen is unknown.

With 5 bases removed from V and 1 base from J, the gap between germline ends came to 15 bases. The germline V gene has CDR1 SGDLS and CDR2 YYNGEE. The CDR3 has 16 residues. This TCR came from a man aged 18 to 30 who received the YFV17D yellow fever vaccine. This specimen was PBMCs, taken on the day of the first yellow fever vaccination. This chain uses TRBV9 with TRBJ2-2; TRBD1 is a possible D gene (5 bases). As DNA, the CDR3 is TGTGCCAGCAGTAATACAGGTTTCGGGAACACCGGGGAGCTGTTTTTT. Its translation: CASSNTGFGNTGELFF.